This T cell receptor beta chain appears in the sequencing data of a study of control samples from healthy donors and cancer patients. Libraries were prepared by immunoSEQ multiplex PCR; TCRdb keeps only in-frame clonotypes and omits some of them. The sample holds about 160,000 clones; approximately 94% are singletons and the top ten take approximately 15%. This CDR3 spans 21 amino acids. V shed 5 bases and J 0 bases; nucleotides not matched to a gene: 20. Per the germline V gene, CDR1 is LGHNA and CDR2 is YSLEER. The chain combines TRBV4-3 with TRBJ2-1; 9 bases are shared with TRBD1. The specimen sequenced was PBMCs. This clonotype originated in a man between 60 and 75 years old with colorectal cancer. The CDR3 coding sequence is TGCGCCAGCAGCTACATAATCCCGGGACAGGGAAGTGGAGGCTCCTACAATGAGCAGTTCTTC. Its protein product is CASSYIIPGQGSGGSYNEQFF.